The entry that follows covers one T cell receptor (beta chain) sequence. Its specificity is unknown. The data stem from a study of T cell responses to AZD1222 COVID-19 vaccine. Trimming left V 4 bases short and J 0 bases short, with 15 bases between. CDR1 KGHDR and CDR2 SFDVKD come from the germline V gene. The CDR3 is 17 amino acids. The study pooled second doses at about 4 or about 12 weeks. Libraries were prepared by immunoSEQ multiplex PCR; TCRdb keeps only in-frame clonotypes and omits some of them. Counted here are about 180,000 clones, 80% to 95% occurring once; the ten biggest clones make up 1.9%. Whole-study results and caveats: The study sampled repertoires only after the peak T cell response.

This sequence joins TRBV24-1 and TRBJ2-1; D is ambiguous. This clonotype originated in an adult who received the AZD1222 COVID-19 vaccine. This specimen consisted of peripheral blood, obtained 28 days after the second AZD1222 dose. In DNA, the CDR3 is TGTGCCACCAGTGACCACAACCCGGGTCCCTCCTACAATGAGCAGTTCTTC. Encoded protein: CATSDHNPGPSYNEQFF.